This TCR beta chain derives from a study of blood T cell repertoires in COVID-19. As for the study in general: Some COVID-19 samples were acute and others convalescent; all came from the United States, Italy and Spain. T cells, B-cell-depleted T cells, or PBMCs supplied cDNA or gDNA.

The age range of participants was about 18 to 100 years, with residence in about two dozen US areas. Grouping used clinical history reported by participants in a survey and questionnaire. Method: immunoSEQ multiplex PCR; TCRdb's copy keeps in-frame clones and lacks some. This table has 150,000 to 200,000 clones, about 77% appearing once. The TCR sequence derives from a woman aged 45-65 years with acute COVID-19. Sample: PBMCs or T cells enriched from blood (not recorded which).

The CDR3 region is CASSLRGGWNTEAFF. The CDR3 region has the DNA TGTGCCAGCAGCTTGCGTGGGGGGTGGAACACTGAAGCTTTCTTT. The chain combines TRBV5-6 with TRBJ1-1; a weak D match, TRBD1 (5 bases). V was shortened by 1 base and J by 1 base, with 11 bases between the two germline ends. This CDR3 comprises 15 residues. The V gene's germline CDR1 is SGHDT and CDR2 YYEEEE. Full variable domain (remainder filled in from reference TRBV5-6 and TRBJ1-1): DAGVTQSPTHLIKTRGQQVTLRCSPKSGHDTVSWYQQALGQGPQFIFQYYEEEERQRGNFPDRFSGHQFPNYSSELNVNALLLGDSALYLCASSLRGGWNTEAFFGQGTRLTVV.